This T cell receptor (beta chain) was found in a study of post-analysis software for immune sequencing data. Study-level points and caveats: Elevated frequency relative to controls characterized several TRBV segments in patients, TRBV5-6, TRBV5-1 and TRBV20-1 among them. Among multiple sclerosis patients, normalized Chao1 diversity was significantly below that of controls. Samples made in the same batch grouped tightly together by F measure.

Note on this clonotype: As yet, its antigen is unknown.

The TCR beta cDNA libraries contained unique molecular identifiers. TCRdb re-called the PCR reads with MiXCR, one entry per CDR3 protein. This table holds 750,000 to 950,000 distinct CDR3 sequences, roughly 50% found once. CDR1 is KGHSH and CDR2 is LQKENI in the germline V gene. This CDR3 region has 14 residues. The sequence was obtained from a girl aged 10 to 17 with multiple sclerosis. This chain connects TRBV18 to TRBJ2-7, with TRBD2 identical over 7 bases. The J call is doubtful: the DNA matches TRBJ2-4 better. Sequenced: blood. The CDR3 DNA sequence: TGTGCCAGCTCATCACTACGGGGGGTCAACATTCAGTACTTC. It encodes CASSSLRGVNIQYF.